Below are 21 T cell receptor beta chains sequenced from a single sample in a study of blood T cell repertoires in COVID-19. TCRdb keeps only in-frame clones here, not all; method: immunoSEQ multiplex PCR. The data contain 80,000 to 100,000 clones, more than 65% of them seen just once; the ten biggest clones take up approximately 15%. The sequenced sample consisted of peripheral blood. The source is a human donor in a cohort sampled during active COVID-19.

With regard to this clone: Within the sample, other DNA sequences also encode this same CDR3. The CDR3 nucleotides read TGTGCCAGCAGTTTCAGGACCGGGGAGCTGTTTTTT. It specifies CASSFRTGELFF. V gene TRBV12-3 or TRBV12-4 combines with J gene TRBJ2-2, with D hard to call. V lost 3 bases, J lost 5 bases, and 4 bases lay in between. CDR3 size: 12 residues.

V is TRBV11-1 and J is TRBJ2-3, with D possibly TRBD2 on 6 matching bases. There are 15 residues in the CDR3. The germline CDR1 and CDR2 sequences are SGHAT and FQDESV (reference sequence). Trimming stripped 5 bases from V and 3 bases from J, with 15 bases between. DNA of the CDR3: TGTGCCAGCAGCCTTATAGCGGTGAGGACAGATACGCAGTATTTT. Its protein product is CASSLIAVRTDTQYF.

This clone was counted a few times. V usage is TRBV29-1 and J usage is TRBJ2-1; 10 nucleotides line up with TRBD1. V lost 7 bases, J lost 5 bases, and 8 bases stayed unmatched. Germline assignment: CDR1 SQVTM and CDR2 ANQGSEA. This CDR3 is 14 amino acids long. In DNA form, the CDR3 reads TGCAGCGCCCGCCGGGACAGGGGCGACAATGAGCAGTTCTTC. Its translation is CSARRDRGDNEQFF.

The V call is TRBV29-1, the J call TRBJ1-5, with TRBD1 as a possible D gene (5 bases). From germline, CDR1 is SQVTM and CDR2 ANQGSEA. The CDR3 spans 13 residues. The V end was cut by 7 bases, the J end by 4 bases, with 14 bases between. CDR3: CSATKGLNQPQHF. DNA of the CDR3: TGCAGCGCCACGAAGGGGCTGAATCAGCCCCAGCATTTT.

This chain uses TRBV7-2 with TRBJ2-7; 7 bases agree with TRBD1. This CDR3 region has 13 residues. The germline CDR1 and CDR2 sequences are SGHTA and FQGNSA. With V trimmed by 8 bases and J by 4 bases, 8 bases remained unmatched. The CDR3 DNA is TGTGCCAGCTCTACTGACAGGGCTTACGAGCAGTACTTC. This gives the protein CASSTDRAYEQYF.

The chain has TRBV11-2 and TRBJ2-4; 7 bases align to TRBD2. The CDR3 has 15 residues. The germline CDR1 and CDR2 sequences are SGHAT and FQNNGV. J lost 6 bases, V lost 1 base, and 6 bases had no gene match. The CDR3 loop is CASSLVGEGTNIQYF. In DNA form, the CDR3 reads TGTGCCAGCAGCTTAGTTGGGGAGGGTACAAACATTCAGTACTTC.

This clone came up a few times. The CDR3 DNA sequence: TGTGCCAGCAGTTCAGGGGGCGCGGGTGAAACTGAAGCTTTCTTT. Amino acids: CASSSGGAGETEAFF. V usage is TRBV6-5 and J usage is TRBJ1-1; 8 bases line up with TRBD1. Looked up from germline, CDR1 is MNHEY and CDR2 is SVGAGI. The CDR3 covers 15 residues. V gave up 4 bases and J gave up 5 bases; unmatched junction bases: 9.

V is TRBV5-1 and J is TRBJ2-1; 7 positions match TRBD2. This CDR3 spans 14 amino acids. The junction had 6 bases not matched to a gene; V was cut back by 0 bases and J by 9 bases. Germline-derived CDR1 and CDR2 are SGHRS and YFSETQ. CDR3 DNA: TGCGCCAGCAGCTTGGGCGGACTAGGGGCTGAGCAGTTCTTC. It yields the protein CASSLGGLGAEQFF.

The rearrangement uses TRBV6-5 and TRBJ1-1, with D uncertain. Germline assignment: CDR1 MNHEY and CDR2 SVGAGI. The CDR3 length is 11 residues. Deletions cut 7 bases from V and 5 bases from J, with 8 bases between. This CDR3 reads CASIGETEAFF. The CDR3 nucleotides read TGTGCCAGCATTGGAGAAACTGAAGCTTTCTTT.

The CDR3 sequence is CASSLEPGTSYEQYF. In DNA form, the CDR3 reads TGTGCCAGCAGCTTGGAACCCGGGACTAGCTACGAGCAGTACTTC. The chain joins TRBV7-3 to TRBJ2-7; TRBD2 agrees at 8 bases. The CDR3 runs to 15 residues. With 3 bases clipped from V and 3 bases from J, the junction kept 7 bases outside the gene matches. CDR1 is SGHTA and CDR2 is FQGTGA in the germline V gene.

The rearrangement links TRBV4-1 to TRBJ2-1; 9 nucleotides agree with TRBD2. Germline assignment: CDR1 MGHRA and CDR2 YSYEKL. Losses at the gene ends were 3 bases for V and 3 bases for J; bases not matched to a gene: 9. There are 17 residues in the CDR3. The CDR3 nucleotides read TGCGCCAGCAGCCAGGCGGGGCGGGGGGGCCGCTACAATGAGCAGTTCTTC. The encoded protein is CASSQAGRGGRYNEQFF.

Only one count was recorded for this clone. The CDR3 loop reads CASSFDSSNEKLFF. The CDR3 DNA sequence: TGTGCCAGCAGCTTCGACAGCTCTAATGAAAAACTGTTTTTT. This chain connects TRBV5-4 to TRBJ1-4, with D maybe TRBD1 (5 bases). With 2 bases removed from V and 3 bases from J, the gap between germline ends came to 8 bases. CDR1 and CDR2 (germline): SGHNT, YYREEE (reference sequence). The CDR3 loop spans 14 amino acids.

The CDR3 region has the DNA TGTGCCAGCAGCCTCCGGGACAAGTACTCTACCTATAATTCACCCCTCCACTTT. As protein: CASSLRDKYSTYNSPLHF. V usage is TRBV27 and J usage is TRBJ1-6; D is perhaps TRBD1 (6 bases). Trimming stripped 6 bases from V and 2 bases from J, with 20 bases between. CDR3 length equals 18 residues. From germline, CDR1 is MNHEY and CDR2 SMNVEV (reference sequence).

This clone came up a few times. The chain employs TRBV7-8 and TRBJ2-3; D is unresolved. Germline loops: CDR1 SGHVS, CDR2 FQNEAQ. This CDR3 has 13 amino acids. V dropped 8 bases and J dropped 3 bases, with 12 bases sitting between them. As DNA, the CDR3 is TGTGCCAGCCGAGCTTTTCTGACAGATACGCAGTATTTT. Its translation: CASRAFLTDTQYF.

The chain combines TRBV2 with TRBJ1-2, with D tentatively TRBD1 (6 bases). Germline V gene lookup returns CDR1 SNHLY and CDR2 FYNNEI. This CDR3 region has 12 residues. V lost 5 bases, J lost 7 bases, and 11 bases lay in between. The CDR3 sequence: CASSRTALGYTF. The CDR3 DNA reads TGTGCCAGCAGTAGGACAGCCCTTGGCTACACCTTC.

The chain has TRBV2 and TRBJ2-7; possibly TRBD2 for D (6 bases). V lost 3 bases and J 2 bases, leaving 8 bases between the germline ends. The germline V gene encodes CDR1 SNHLY and CDR2 FYNNEI. CDR3 size: 13 residues. The CDR3 DNA is TGTGCCAGCAGTGAGGAGCGGGCCTACGAGCAGTACTTC. The encoded protein is CASSEERAYEQYF.

J is TRBJ2-7 and V is TRBV13; possible D gene TRBD2, 6 bases. The V end lost 4 bases, the J end lost 3 bases, and 13 bases lay between the germline ends. The CDR3 totals 14 residues. The V gene's germline CDR1 is PRHDT and CDR2 FYEKMQ (reference sequence). In DNA, the CDR3 is TGTGCCAGCAGCTCGGGACTTAGTAACTACGAGCAGTACTTC. Amino acid sequence: CASSSGLSNYEQYF.

The V and J genes are TRBV7-2 and TRBJ2-7, with 13 bases aligning to TRBD2. The germline CDR1 and CDR2 sequences are SGHTA and FQGNSA. The CDR3 is 14 amino acids. V was clipped by 4 bases and J by 10 bases; unmatched bases: 7. The CDR3 sequence is CASSSRLAGGIQYF. CDR3 DNA: TGTGCCAGCAGCTCCAGACTAGCGGGGGGAATTCAGTACTTC.

This chain links TRBV6-6 with TRBJ1-6; a weak D match, TRBD1 (5 bases). The CDR3 is 17 amino acids. Germline lookup yields CDR1 MNHNY and CDR2 SVGAGI (reference sequence). V was pared by 5 bases and J by 0 bases, with 14 bases between. The CDR3 loop reads CASSPRRQSSYNSPLHF. The CDR3 bases are TGTGCCAGCAGTCCTAGGAGACAGAGCTCCTATAATTCACCCCTCCACTTT.

The chain carries TRBV3-1 (or the pseudogene TRBV3-2) and TRBJ2-7, with a possible D match to TRBD2 (5 bases). The length of the CDR3 is 15 residues. Germline assignment: CDR1 LGHDT and CDR2 YNNKEL (reference sequence). The V and J ends lost 3 bases and 1 base respectively, with 13 bases between them. The CDR3 loop is CASSQGPGSSYEQYF. CDR3 DNA: TGTGCCAGCAGCCAGGGCCCGGGGTCTTCCTACGAGCAGTACTTC.

The chain uses TRBV18 and TRBJ2-7, with D perhaps matching TRBD1 (6 bases). From germline, CDR1 is KGHSH and CDR2 LQKENI. Trimming took off 4 bases at V and 6 bases at J, with 13 bases between the two ends. CDR3 length equals 13 residues. The CDR3 coding sequence is TGTGCCAGCTCACGAAATTACAGGGTCGAGCAGTACTTC. This translates into CASSRNYRVEQYF.